This entry features one TCR beta chain sequence. These data come from a study of blood T cell repertoires in COVID-19. Study information: There were acute and convalescent COVID-19 samples, and they came from the United States, Italy and Spain.

Sequencing was performed with immunoSEQ multiplex PCR; in TCRdb, only in-frame clones are kept and a portion is missing. The repertoire has around 140,000 clones, roughly 84% of them found once; the top ten carry 8% to 9%. V dropped 3 bases and J dropped 1 base, with 13 bases sitting between them. Germline V CDR1 and CDR2: MNHNS, SASEGT. CDR3 length: 16 amino acids. This chain uses TRBV6-1 with TRBJ2-1; no clear D. The sequenced sample was peripheral blood. The receptor's source is a man in his thirties or forties with COVID-19, enrolled during active disease. CDR3: CASSDIGGISYNEQFF. CDR3 nucleotides: TGTGCCAGCAGTGACATCGGCGGCATATCCTACAATGAGCAGTTCTTC.